This paragraph reports one T cell receptor beta chain. TCRdb's copy holds only in-frame clones and misses some; the assay was immunoSEQ multiplex PCR. The table lists roughly 310,000 clones, about 88% of them singletons. The sample belongs to a study of blood T cell repertoires in COVID-19. About the research overall: The cDNA or gDNA used as material had been derived from T cells, B-cell-depleted T cells, or PBMCs.

Study members were between roughly 18 and 100 years old and lived in 20 to 25 US regions. Each participant's cohort was designated according to participant-reported clinical history. This CDR3 spans 15 amino acids. The V segment lost 5 bases and the J segment 5 bases; nucleotides outside the gene matches: 9. CDR1 is SGHTA, CDR2 FQGNSA, per germline. Specimen: PBMCs or T cells enriched from blood (not recorded which). The J gene is TRBJ2-3, the V gene TRBV7-2; 8 bases align to TRBD1. This sequence was found in a woman aged 40-49 years who had recovered from COVID-19. The CDR3 coding sequence is TGTGCCAGCAGCCAACAGGGGGGTTTAGAAGATACGCAGTATTTT. Translated: CASSQQGGLEDTQYF. Based on the CDR3 plus reference TRBV7-2 and TRBJ2-3, the full variable domain is GAGVSQSPSNKVTEKGKDVELRCDPISGHTALYWYRQSLGQGLEFLIYFQGNSAPDKSGLPSDRFSAERTGGSVSTLTIQRTQQEDSAVYLCASSQQGGLEDTQYFGPGTRLTVL.